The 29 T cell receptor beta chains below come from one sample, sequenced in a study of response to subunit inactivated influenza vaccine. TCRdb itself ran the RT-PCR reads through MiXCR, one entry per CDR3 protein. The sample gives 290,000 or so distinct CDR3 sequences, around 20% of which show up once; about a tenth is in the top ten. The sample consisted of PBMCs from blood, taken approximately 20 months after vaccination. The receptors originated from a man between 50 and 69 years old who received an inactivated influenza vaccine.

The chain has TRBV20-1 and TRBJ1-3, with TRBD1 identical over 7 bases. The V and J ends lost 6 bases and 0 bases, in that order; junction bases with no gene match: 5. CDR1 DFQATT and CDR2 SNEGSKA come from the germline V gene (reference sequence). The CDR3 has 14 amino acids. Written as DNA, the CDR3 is TGCAGTGCGAGGGGGCTATCCTCTGGAAACACCATATATTTT. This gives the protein CSARGLSSGNTIYF.

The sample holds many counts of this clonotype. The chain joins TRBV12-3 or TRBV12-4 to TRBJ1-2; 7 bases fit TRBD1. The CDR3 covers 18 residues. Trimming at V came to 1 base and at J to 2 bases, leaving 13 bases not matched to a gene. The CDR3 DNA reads TGTGCCAGCAGTTTAGTAAGGGGGCGAGGGGTTAGCAACTATGGCTACACCTTC. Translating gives CASSLVRGRGVSNYGYTF.

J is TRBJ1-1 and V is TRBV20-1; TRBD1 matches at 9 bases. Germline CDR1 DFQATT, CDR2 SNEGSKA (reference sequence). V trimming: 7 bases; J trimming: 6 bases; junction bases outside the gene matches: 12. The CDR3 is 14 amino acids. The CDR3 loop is CSGSYRGHEAEAFF. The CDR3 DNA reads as TGCAGTGGATCCTACAGGGGGCATGAGGCTGAAGCTTTCTTT.

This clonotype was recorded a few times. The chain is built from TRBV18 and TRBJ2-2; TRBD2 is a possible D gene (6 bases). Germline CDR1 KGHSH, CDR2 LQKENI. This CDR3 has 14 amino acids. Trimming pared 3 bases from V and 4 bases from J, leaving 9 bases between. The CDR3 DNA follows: TGTGCCAGCTCACCTCCAGCGGGCACCGGGGAGCTGTTTTTT. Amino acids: CASSPPAGTGELFF.

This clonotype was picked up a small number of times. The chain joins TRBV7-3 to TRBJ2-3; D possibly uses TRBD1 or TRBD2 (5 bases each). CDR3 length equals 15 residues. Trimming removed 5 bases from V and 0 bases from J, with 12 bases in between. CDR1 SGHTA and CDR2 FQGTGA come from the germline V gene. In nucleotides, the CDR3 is TGTGCCAGCAGCCCGGGGCATTCTAGCACAGATACGCAGTATTTT. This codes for CASSPGHSSTDTQYF.

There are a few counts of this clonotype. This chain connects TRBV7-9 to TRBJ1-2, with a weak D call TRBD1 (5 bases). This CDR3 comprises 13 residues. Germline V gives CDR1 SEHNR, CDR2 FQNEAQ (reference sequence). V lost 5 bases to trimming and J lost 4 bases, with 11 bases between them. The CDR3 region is CASSPDSAYGYTF. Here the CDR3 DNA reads TGTGCCAGCAGCCCCGACAGCGCCTATGGCTACACCTTC.

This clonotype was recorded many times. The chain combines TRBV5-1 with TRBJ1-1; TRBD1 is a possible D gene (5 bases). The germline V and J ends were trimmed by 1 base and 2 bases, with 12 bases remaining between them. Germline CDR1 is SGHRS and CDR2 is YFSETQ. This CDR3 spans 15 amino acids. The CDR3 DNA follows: TGCGCCAGCAGCTTGACAGAGGGGCGAAACACTGAAGCTTTCTTT. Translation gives CASSLTEGRNTEAFF.

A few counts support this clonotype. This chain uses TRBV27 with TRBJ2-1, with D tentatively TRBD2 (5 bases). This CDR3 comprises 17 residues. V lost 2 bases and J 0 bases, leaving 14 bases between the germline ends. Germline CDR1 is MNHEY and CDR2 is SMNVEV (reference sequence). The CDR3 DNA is TGTGCCAGCAGTTTACACGGAGCGGAAAGCTCCTACAATGAGCAGTTCTTC. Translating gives CASSLHGAESSYNEQFF.

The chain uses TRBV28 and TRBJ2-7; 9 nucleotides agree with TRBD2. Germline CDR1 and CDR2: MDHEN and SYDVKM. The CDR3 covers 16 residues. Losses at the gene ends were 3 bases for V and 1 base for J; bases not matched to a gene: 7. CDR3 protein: CASSFPSRGGSYEQYF. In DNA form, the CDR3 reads TGTGCCAGCAGTTTTCCGTCGCGGGGGGGATCCTACGAGCAGTACTTC. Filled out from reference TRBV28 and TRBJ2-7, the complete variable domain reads DVKVTQSSRYLVKRTGEKVFLECVQDMDHENMFWYRQDPGLGLRLIYFSYDVKMKEKGDIPEGYSVSREKKERFSLILESASTNQTSMYLCASSFPSRGGSYEQYFGPGTRLTVT.

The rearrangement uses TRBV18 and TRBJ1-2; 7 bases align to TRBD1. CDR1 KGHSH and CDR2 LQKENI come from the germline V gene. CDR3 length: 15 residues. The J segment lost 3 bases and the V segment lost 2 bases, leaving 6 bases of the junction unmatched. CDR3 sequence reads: CASSPDRDRHYGYTF. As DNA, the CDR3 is TGTGCCAGCTCACCAGACAGGGATCGGCACTATGGCTACACCTTC.

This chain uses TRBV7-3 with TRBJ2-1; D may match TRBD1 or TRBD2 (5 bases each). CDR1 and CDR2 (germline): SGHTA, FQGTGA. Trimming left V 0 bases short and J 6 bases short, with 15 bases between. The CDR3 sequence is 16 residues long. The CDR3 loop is CASSLTGASYGNEQFF. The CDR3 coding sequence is TGTGCCAGCAGCTTAACCGGGGCTAGCTACGGCAATGAGCAGTTCTTC.

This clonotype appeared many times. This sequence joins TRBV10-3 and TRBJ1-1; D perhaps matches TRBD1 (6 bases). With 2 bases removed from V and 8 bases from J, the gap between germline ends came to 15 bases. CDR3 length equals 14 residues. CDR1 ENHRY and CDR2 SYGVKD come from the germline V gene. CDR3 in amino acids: CAISEPTRGPEAFF. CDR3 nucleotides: TGTGCCATCAGTGAGCCAACCAGGGGCCCGGAAGCTTTCTTT.

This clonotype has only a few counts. The CDR3 loop reads CASSLLGIDTQYF. The CDR3 DNA sequence: TGTGCCAGCAGCTTGCTGGGGATAGATACGCAGTATTTT. The V call is TRBV7-6, the J call TRBJ2-3; D is undetermined. Germline-derived CDR1 and CDR2 are SGHVS and FNYEAQ. The CDR3 length is 13 residues. The germline V and J ends were trimmed by 3 bases and 5 bases, with 9 bases remaining between them. Full variable domain (rest looked up from reference TRBV7-6 and TRBJ2-3): GAGVSQSPRYKVTKRGQDVALRCDPISGHVSLYWYRQALGQGPEFLTYFNYEAQQDKSGLPNDRFSAERPEGSISTLTIQRTEQRDSAMYRCASSLLGIDTQYFGPGTRLTVL.

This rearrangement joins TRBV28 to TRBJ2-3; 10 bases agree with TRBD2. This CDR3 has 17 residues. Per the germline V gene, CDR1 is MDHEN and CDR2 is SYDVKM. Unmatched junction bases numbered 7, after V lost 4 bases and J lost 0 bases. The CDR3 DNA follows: TGTGCCAGCAGTTCCCTGGCGACTAGCGGGAGCACAGATACGCAGTATTTT. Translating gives CASSSLATSGSTDTQYF.

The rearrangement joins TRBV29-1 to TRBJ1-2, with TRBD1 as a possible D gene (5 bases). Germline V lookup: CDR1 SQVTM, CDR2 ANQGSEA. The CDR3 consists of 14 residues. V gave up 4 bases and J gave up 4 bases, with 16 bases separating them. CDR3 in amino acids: CSVGGVGSSYGYTF. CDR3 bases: TGCAGCGTTGGAGGGGTAGGGTCAAGCTATGGCTACACCTTC.

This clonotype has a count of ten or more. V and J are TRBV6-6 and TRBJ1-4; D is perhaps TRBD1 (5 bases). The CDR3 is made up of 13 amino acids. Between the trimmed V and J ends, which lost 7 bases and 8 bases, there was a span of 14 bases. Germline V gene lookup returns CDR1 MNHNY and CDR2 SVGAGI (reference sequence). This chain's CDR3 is CASTQGREEKLFF. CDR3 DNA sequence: TGTGCCAGCACTCAGGGTCGGGAGGAAAAACTGTTTTTT.

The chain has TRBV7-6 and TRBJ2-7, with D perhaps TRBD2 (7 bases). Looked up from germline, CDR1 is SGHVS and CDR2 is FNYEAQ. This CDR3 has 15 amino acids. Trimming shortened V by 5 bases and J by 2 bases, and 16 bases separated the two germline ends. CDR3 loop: CASSPEGGRAYEQYF. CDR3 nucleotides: TGTGCCAGCAGCCCAGAAGGGGGGAGGGCCTACGAGCAGTACTTC. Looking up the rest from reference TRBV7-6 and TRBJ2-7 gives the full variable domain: GAGVSQSPRYKVTKRGQDVALRCDPISGHVSLYWYRQALGQGPEFLTYFNYEAQQDKSGLPNDRFSAERPEGSISTLTIQRTEQRDSAMYRCASSPEGGRAYEQYFGPGTRLTVT.

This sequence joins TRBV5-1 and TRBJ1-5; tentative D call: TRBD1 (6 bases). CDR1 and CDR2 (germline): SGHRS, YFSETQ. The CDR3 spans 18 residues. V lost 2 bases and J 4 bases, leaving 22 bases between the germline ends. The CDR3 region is CASSFSPVGGGLNQPQHF. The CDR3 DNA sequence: TGCGCCAGCAGCTTTTCCCCAGTGGGTGGGGGCCTGAATCAGCCCCAGCATTTT.

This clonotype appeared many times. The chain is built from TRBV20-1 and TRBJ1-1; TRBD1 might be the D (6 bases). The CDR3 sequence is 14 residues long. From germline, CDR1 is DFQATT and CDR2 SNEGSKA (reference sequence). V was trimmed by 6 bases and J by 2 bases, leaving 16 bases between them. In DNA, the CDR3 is TGCAGTGCACCGGACAGTAGGCTCAACACTGAAGCTTTCTTT. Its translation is CSAPDSRLNTEAFF.

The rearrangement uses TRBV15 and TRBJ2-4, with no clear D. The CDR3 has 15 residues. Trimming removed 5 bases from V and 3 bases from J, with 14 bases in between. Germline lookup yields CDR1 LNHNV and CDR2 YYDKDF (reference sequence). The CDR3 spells CATSGSSLGKNIQYF. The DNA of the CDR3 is TGTGCCACCAGCGGCTCGTCTCTAGGCAAAAACATTCAGTACTTC.

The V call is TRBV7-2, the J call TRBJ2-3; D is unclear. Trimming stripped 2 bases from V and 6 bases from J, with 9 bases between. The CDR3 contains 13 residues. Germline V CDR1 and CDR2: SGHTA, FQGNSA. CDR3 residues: CASSLHRVDTQYF. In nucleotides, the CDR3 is TGTGCCAGCAGCTTACACCGGGTCGATACGCAGTATTTT. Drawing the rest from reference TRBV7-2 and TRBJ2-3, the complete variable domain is GAGVSQSPSNKVTEKGKDVELRCDPISGHTALYWYRQSLGQGLEFLIYFQGNSAPDKSGLPSDRFSAERTGGSVSTLTIQRTQQEDSAVYLCASSLHRVDTQYFGPGTRLTVL.

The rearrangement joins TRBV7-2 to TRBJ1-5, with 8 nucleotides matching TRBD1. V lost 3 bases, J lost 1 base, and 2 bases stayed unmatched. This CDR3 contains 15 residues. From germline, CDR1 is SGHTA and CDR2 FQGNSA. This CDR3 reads CASSLDRASNQPQHF. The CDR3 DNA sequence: TGTGCCAGCAGCTTGGACAGGGCGAGCAATCAGCCCCAGCATTTT.

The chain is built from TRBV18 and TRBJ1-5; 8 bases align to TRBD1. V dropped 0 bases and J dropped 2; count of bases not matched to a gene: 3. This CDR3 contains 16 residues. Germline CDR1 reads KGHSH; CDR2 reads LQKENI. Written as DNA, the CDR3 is TGTGCCAGCTCACCACCAACAGGGGGGGGCAATCAGCCCCAGCATTTT. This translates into CASSPPTGGGNQPQHF.

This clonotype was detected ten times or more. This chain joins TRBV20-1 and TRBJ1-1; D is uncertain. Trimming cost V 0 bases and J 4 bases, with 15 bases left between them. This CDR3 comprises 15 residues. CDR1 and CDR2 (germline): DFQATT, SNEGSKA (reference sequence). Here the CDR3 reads CSARDRLAVRTEAFF. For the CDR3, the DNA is TGCAGTGCTAGAGATCGGCTAGCGGTTCGCACTGAAGCTTTCTTT.

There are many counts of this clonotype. The CDR3: CASSPGERGSSYNSPLHF. The DNA of the CDR3 is TGTGCCAGCAGCCCCGGCGAACGGGGAAGCTCCTATAATTCACCCCTCCACTTT. The rearrangement joins TRBV11-1 to TRBJ1-6; D unclear. Trimming removed 5 bases from V and 0 bases from J, with 17 bases in between. Germline V gene lookup returns CDR1 SGHAT and CDR2 FQDESV (reference sequence). The CDR3 is 18 amino acids. Full variable domain (missing parts from reference TRBV11-1 and TRBJ1-6): EAEVAQSPRYKITEKSQAVAFWCDPISGHATLYWYRQILGQGPELLVQFQDESVVDDSQLPKDRFSAERLKGVDSTLKIQPAELGDSAMYLCASSPGERGSSYNSPLHFGNGTRLTVT.

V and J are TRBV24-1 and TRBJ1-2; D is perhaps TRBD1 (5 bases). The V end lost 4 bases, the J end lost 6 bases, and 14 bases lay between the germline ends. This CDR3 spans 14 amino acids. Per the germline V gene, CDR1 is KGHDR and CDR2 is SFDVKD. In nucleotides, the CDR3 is TGTGCCACCAGTGACCCGGGACGCCGCCATGGCTACACCTTC. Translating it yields CATSDPGRRHGYTF.

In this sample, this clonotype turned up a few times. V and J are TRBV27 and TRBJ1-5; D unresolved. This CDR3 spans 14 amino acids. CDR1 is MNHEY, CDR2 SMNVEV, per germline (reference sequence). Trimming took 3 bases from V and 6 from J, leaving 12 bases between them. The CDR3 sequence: CASSLGRFSQPQHF. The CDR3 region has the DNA TGTGCCAGCAGTTTGGGAAGGTTTAGTCAGCCCCAGCATTTT.

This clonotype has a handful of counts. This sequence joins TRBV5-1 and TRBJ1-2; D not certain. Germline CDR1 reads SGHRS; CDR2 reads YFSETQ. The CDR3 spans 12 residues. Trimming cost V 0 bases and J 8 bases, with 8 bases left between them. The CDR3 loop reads CASSLVGSGYTF. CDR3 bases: TGCGCCAGCAGCTTGGTGGGGTCCGGCTACACCTTC. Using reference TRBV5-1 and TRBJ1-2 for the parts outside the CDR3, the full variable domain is KAGVTQTPRYLIKTRGQQVTLSCSPISGHRSVSWYQQTPGQGLQFLFEYFSETQRNKGNFPGRFSGRQFSNSRSEMNVSTLELGDSALYLCASSLVGSGYTFGSGTRLTVV.

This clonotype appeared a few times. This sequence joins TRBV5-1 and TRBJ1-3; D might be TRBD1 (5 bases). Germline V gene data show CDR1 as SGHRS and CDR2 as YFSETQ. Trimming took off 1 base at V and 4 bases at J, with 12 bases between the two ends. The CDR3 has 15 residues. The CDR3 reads CASSLQAGPGNTIYF. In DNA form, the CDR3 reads TGCGCCAGCAGCTTGCAGGCAGGGCCCGGAAACACCATATATTTT.